This TCR beta chain originates from a study of molecular identifiers for immune sequencing clone quantification. Naive CD8 T cell sorting was performed on the CD8+CD4-CCR7+CD45RA+ phenotype. TCRdb re-derived calls from the PCR reads in MiXCR, one entry per CDR3 protein. In the table there are under 800,000 distinct CDR3 sequences, 25% of which are singletons. V was trimmed by 2 bases and J by 0 bases, leaving 5 bases between them. This CDR3 is 15 amino acids long. Germline V CDR1 and CDR2: MNHNY, SVGAGI (reference sequence). This receptor was identified in a human donor in good health. Some libraries in this study had Jurkat cell RNA spiked in. The rearrangement uses TRBV6-6 and TRBJ2-6; D is unresolved. Sequencing used naive CD8+ T cells from blood, with Jurkat cell RNA spiked in. Sample subset: FACS-sorted CD8+CD4-CCR7+CD45RA+ naive T cells. CDR3 residues: CASSYVSSGANVLTF. In DNA form, the CDR3 reads TGTGCCAGCAGTTACGTTAGCTCTGGGGCCAACGTCCTGACTTTC.